The following is a TCR beta chain sequence with its context. The antigen is not known. This specimen belongs to a study of post-analysis software for immune sequencing data. About the research overall: In terms of disease course, relapsing-remitting, secondary progressive and progressive-relapsing multiple sclerosis were included. Study observations and caveats: The five TRBV segments detected at higher frequency in patients than in controls included TRBV5-6, TRBV5-1 and TRBV20-1. F measure clustering grouped samples strongly by preparation batch. Relative to controls, patients with multiple sclerosis showed significantly lower normalized Chao1 diversity.

With 4 bases removed from V and 0 bases from J, the gap between germline ends came to 7 bases. CDR1 is MNHNS and CDR2 is SASEGT in the germline V gene. The CDR3 is 15 amino acids. Unique molecular identifiers were built into the TCR beta cDNA libraries. cDNA molecules numbering about half a million came from approximately 0.91 to 9.4 million T cells. TCRdb reanalysed the PCR reads using MiXCR and keeps one entry per CDR3 protein. In the table there are about 820,000 distinct CDR3 sequences, approximately 53% of which are singletons. Source material: blood. This TCR was sampled from a girl aged 5-17 years with multiple sclerosis. The V gene is TRBV6-1, the J gene TRBJ2-6; D call uncertain. CDR3 DNA sequence: TGTGCCAGCAGTGTGGAGAGCTCTGGGGCCAACGTCCTGACTTTC. Protein sequence: CASSVESSGANVLTF.